Listed below are T cell receptor beta chains from one sample, sequenced in a study of cytomegalovirus exposure and HLA in healthy donors. Assay: immunoSEQ multiplex PCR; the TCRdb copy retains only in-frame clones and omits some. This sample yields 75,000 to 90,000 clones, of which around 79% are seen a single time; around an eighth belongs to the top ten. Source material: PBMCs. The receptors shown here come from a human donor in good health. Both conserved end residues are part of each CDR3. D genes are given only for firm matches. Rows give clone size only sometimes, using once, few, many, or a class for an expanded clone.

CASSGQTYGYPF | TGTGCCAGTAGCGGACAGACTTATGGCTACCCCTTC | NA | TRBJ1-2 | NA | TRBV19
CASKEAAGVSYEQYF | TGTGCCAGCAAGGAGGCGGCAGGGGTATCCTACGAGCAGTACTTC | NA | TRBJ2-7 | NA | TRBV6-1
CASGIYEQYF | TGTGCCAGCGGCATCTACGAGCAGTACTTC | NA | TRBJ2-7 | NA | TRBV7-2
CASSTLSGVSTDTQYF | TGTGCCAGCTCAACCCTTAGCGGGGTCTCCACAGATACGCAGTATTTT | once | TRBJ2-3 | TRBD2 | TRBV18
CASSPGRNQPQHF | TGTGCCAGCTCACCCGGGAGAAATCAGCCCCAGCATTTT | NA | TRBJ1-5 | NA | TRBV18
CASSSAGVYEQYF | TGTGCCAGCAGTTCAGCGGGGGTCTACGAGCAGTACTTC | NA | TRBJ2-7 | TRBD2 | TRBV27
CASSPQGAGIEYSNQPQHF | TGCGCCAGCAGCCCCCAAGGGGCGGGGATCGAATATAGCAATCAGCCCCAGCATTTT | NA | TRBJ1-5 | NA | TRBV4-1
CSVREGGQPQHF | TGCAGCGTCCGGGAGGGGGGTCAGCCCCAGCATTTT | NA | TRBJ1-5 | NA | TRBV29-1
CASSPEGGAGNQPQHF | TGTGCCAGCTCACCGGAGGGAGGGGCAGGTAATCAGCCCCAGCATTTT | NA | TRBJ1-5 | NA | TRBV18
CASSSLGGEQYF | TGTGCCAGCAGCTCGCTCGGGGGCGAGCAGTACTTC | few | TRBJ2-7 | NA | TRBV7-2
CASSSGPGGTEAFF | TGTGCCAGCAGCTCCGGCCCAGGGGGCACTGAAGCTTTCTTT | NA | TRBJ1-1 | TRBD1 | TRBV6-6
CASSLGGLAGAFF | TGCGCCAGCAGCTTGGGTGGGTTGGCAGGTGCTTTCTTT | NA | TRBJ1-1 | NA | TRBV5-1
CASSLSSIGGAYGYTF | TGTGCCAGCAGTTTATCTTCTATAGGGGGCGCTTATGGCTACACCTTC | NA | TRBJ1-2 | TRBD1 | TRBV27
CASSVLSPGGNTEAFF | TGTGCCAGCAGCGTGCTTTCGCCGGGAGGCAACACTGAAGCTTTCTTT | NA | TRBJ1-1 | NA | TRBV9
CAWSDRGGEKLFF | TGTGCCTGGAGTGACAGGGGGGGGGAAAAACTGTTTTTT | NA | TRBJ1-4 | TRBD1 | TRBV30
CASSFSRDYGYTF | TGTGCCAGCAGCTTCAGCAGGGACTATGGCTACACCTTC | NA | TRBJ1-2 | NA | TRBV5-4
CASSEYEGAGSPLHF | TGTGCCAGCAGTGAATACGAGGGGGCAGGTTCACCCCTCCACTTT | NA | TRBJ1-6 | TRBD1 | TRBV25-1
CASSWTGRAYNSPLHF | TGTGCCAGCAGTTGGACAGGGAGGGCCTATAATTCACCCCTCCACTTT | NA | TRBJ1-6 | TRBD1 | TRBV7-6
CASSPYRTGHTGNTIYF | TGTGCCAGCAGCCCTTACAGGACAGGGCACACGGGAAACACCATATATTTT | NA | TRBJ1-3 | TRBD1 | TRBV7-8
CASSGGQPYQPQHF | TGTGCCAGCAGCGGGGGACAGCCCTATCAGCCCCAGCATTTT | NA | TRBJ1-5 | TRBD1 | TRBV5-8
CASSSYTHLAKNIQYF | TGTGCCAGCAGTTCCTATACCCATCTAGCCAAAAACATTCAGTACTTC | NA | TRBJ2-4 | NA | TRBV27
CASSEPYTGLNTEAFF | TGCGCCAGCAGTGAGCCATATACAGGGTTGAACACTGAAGCTTTCTTT | medium-sized | TRBJ1-1 | NA | TRBV10-2